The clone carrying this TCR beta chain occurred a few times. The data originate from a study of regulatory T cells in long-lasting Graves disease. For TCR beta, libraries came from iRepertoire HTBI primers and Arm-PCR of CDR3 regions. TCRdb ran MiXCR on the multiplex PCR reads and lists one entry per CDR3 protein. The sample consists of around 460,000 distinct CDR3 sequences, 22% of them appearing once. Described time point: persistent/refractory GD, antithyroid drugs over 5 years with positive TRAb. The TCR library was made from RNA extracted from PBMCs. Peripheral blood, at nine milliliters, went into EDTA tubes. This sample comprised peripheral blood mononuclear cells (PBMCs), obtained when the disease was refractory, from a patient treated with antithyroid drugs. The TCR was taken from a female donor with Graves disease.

The DNA for the CDR3 is TGCAGCGTCCATGACCCCCTATATACCGAGCAGTACTTC. This sequence encodes CSVHDPLYTEQYF. This chain joins TRBV29-1 and TRBJ2-7; no firm D call. Germline lookup yields CDR1 SQVTM and CDR2 ANQGSEA. The CDR3 is 13 amino acids. V shed 6 bases and J shed 6 bases, with 18 bases lying between them.